This T cell receptor beta chain is drawn from a study of memory CD4+ T cells and cytomegalovirus serostatus. Overall study: Donors were healthy Belgian adults, fewer than ten CMV seropositive and 20 to 25 seronegative. Findings and caveats of the study: The CMV-associated TCR signature appears largely within the CD4+ memory repertoire.

The CDR3 has 11 residues. Germline V gene data show CDR1 as SGHVS and CDR2 as FNYEAQ. V dropped 5 bases and J dropped 7 bases, with 8 bases sitting between them. Turning to this clone: Its specificity is not known.

Single viable CD3+CD4+CD8-CD45RO+ cells were sorted as the memory CD4+ T cells. After thawing, CD4+ T cells were positively selected. Only in-frame clones appear in the TCRdb table, and some are missing; sequencing was by immunoSEQ multiplex PCR. The sample shows 80,000 or so clones, about 78% of them seen only once. The source material was memory CD4+ T cells from blood. This chain connects TRBV7-6 to TRBJ2-5; no reliable D call. The receptor was derived from an adult in good health and CMV-seropositive. This chain's CDR3 is CASSNTGTQYF. CDR3 nucleotides: TGTGCCAGCAGCAATACGGGGACCCAGTACTTC.